Listed below are T cell receptor beta chains from one sample, sequenced in a study of beta chain features in type 1 diabetes. Here immunoSEQ multiplex PCR was the method, and the copy in TCRdb shows in-frame clones only, minus some. Among some 220,000 clones listed, approximately 10% were seen once. The sample comprised central memory CD4+ T cells from blood. These receptors were taken from a young man in good health. CDR3s include the opening cysteine and the closing phenylalanine or tryptophan. D genes are given only for firm matches. Clone size is shown for a subset of rows, as once, few, many or a class of expanded clone.

>few|TRBV7-2|TRBD2|TRBJ2-1
CASSLARVSGIDEQFF
TGTGCCAGCAGCTTAGCTAGGGTTAGCGGGATCGATGAGCAGTTCTTC
>NA|TRBV19|TRBD1|TRBJ2-2
CASSRTGNTGELFF
TGTGCCAGTAGTCGGACAGGGAACACCGGGGAGCTGTTTTTT
>many|TRBV5-6|TRBD1|TRBJ2-1
CASRQGRNNEQFF
TGTGCCAGCCGACAGGGTCGAAACAATGAGCAGTTCTTC
>NA|TRBV6-1|TRBD1|TRBJ1-1
CASSVTGVNTEAFF
TGTGCCAGCAGTGTTACAGGGGTGAACACTGAAGCTTTCTTT
>few|TRBV30|NA|TRBJ1-1
CASSRGEAFF
TGTGCCTCATCCCGCGGTGAAGCTTTCTTT
>many|TRBV7-2|TRBD2|TRBJ2-1
CASRVTSGRTNEQFF
TGTGCCAGCAGAGTAACTAGCGGGAGAACCAATGAGCAGTTCTTC
>NA|TRBV5-1|TRBD1|TRBJ2-7
CASSSLGQGNEQYF
TGCGCCAGCAGCTCCCTTGGACAGGGGAACGAGCAGTACTTC
>few|TRBV25-1|NA|TRBJ2-6
CASSEGQRSGANVLTF
TGTGCCAGCAGTGAAGGCCAGCGCTCTGGGGCCAACGTCCTGACTTTC
>NA|TRBV28|TRBD2|TRBJ2-3
CASSQTGTRRTDTQYF
TGTGCCAGCAGTCAAACCGGGACTAGGCGTACAGATACGCAGTATTTT
>many|TRBV15|TRBD2|TRBJ2-3
CATSDDGRGTDTQYF
TGTGCCACCAGTGACGATGGGAGGGGCACAGATACGCAGTATTTT
>few|TRBV4-1|TRBD1|TRBJ2-4
CASSQRGQGVINIQYF
TGCGCCAGCAGCCAACGAGGACAGGGGGTAATAAACATTCAGTACTTC
>NA|TRBV19|NA|TRBJ2-7
CASRDRAATEEQYF
TGTGCCAGTAGGGACCGGGCCGCCACGGAAGAGCAGTACTTC
>NA|TRBV27|TRBD1|TRBJ2-6
CASRLQWGQASGANVLTF
TGTGCCAGCAGGCTTCAATGGGGACAGGCCTCTGGGGCCAACGTCCTGACTTTC
>few|TRBV6-5|NA|TRBJ2-7
CASSYLKGPYEQYF
TGTGCCAGCAGTTACTTGAAGGGACCCTACGAGCAGTACTTC
>NA|TRBV5-4|TRBD1|TRBJ2-7
CASSAGTGTGNYEQYF
TGTGCCAGCAGCGCAGGAACCGGGACAGGCAACTACGAGCAGTACTTC